What follows describes a single T cell receptor (beta chain). Original handling: For nucleated cells, counts were estimated from reference gene primer amplification. TCRdb keeps only in-frame clones here, not all; method: immunoSEQ multiplex PCR. D and trimming were read from the DNA, whereas the V and J calls and clone size are those reported in that table. The sample holds roughly 260,000 clones; less than 85% are singletons and the top ten take approximately 5%. This sample stems from a study of blood T cell repertoires in COVID-19. In the study overall: From the United States, Italy and Spain came samples of acute and convalescent COVID-19.

Per germline, CDR1 ENHRY and CDR2 SYGVKD. This CDR3 is 14 amino acids long. The V gene lost 3 bases and the J gene lost 5 bases, with 10 bases spanning the gap. The rearrangement links TRBV10-3 to TRBJ2-2; possibly TRBD2 for D (6 bases). Sample: peripheral blood. The sequence was collected from an elderly woman with active or convalescent COVID-19. CDR3 sequence reads: CAISDPGLTGELFF. The CDR3 DNA reads as TGTGCCATCAGTGACCCTGGACTAACCGGGGAGCTGTTTTTT.